Shown below are 21 T cell receptor beta chains from a single sample sequenced in a study of sequential checkpoint blockade in melanoma. Indicated treatment: randomized to nivolumab then ipilimumab (arm A) or the reverse (arm B). Here immunoSEQ multiplex PCR was the method, and the copy in TCRdb shows in-frame clones only, minus some. The table shows fewer than 30,000 clones, with 70% to 85% occurring only once. The source material was CD8+ T cells sorted from blood (inferred from file names), sampled from a patient given nivolumab and ipilimumab in sequence. The source of these receptors is a human donor with melanoma.

The V call is TRBV5-4, the J call TRBJ2-2; 9 bases agree with TRBD1. The germline V gene encodes CDR1 SGHNT and CDR2 YYREEE (reference sequence). With V trimmed by 4 bases and J by 7 bases, 8 bases remained unmatched. The CDR3 is made up of 15 amino acids. This CDR3 is CASSPGTGLDGELFF. The CDR3 DNA sequence: TGTGCCAGCAGCCCGGGGACAGGGTTGGACGGGGAGCTGTTTTTT.

J is TRBJ2-7 and V is TRBV6-1; TRBD1 aligns across 10 bases. The junction had 7 bases not matched to a gene; V was cut back by 6 bases and J by 5 bases. This CDR3 has 14 residues. Germline V gives CDR1 MNHNS, CDR2 SASEGT. CDR3 sequence: CASSPWTGGNEQYF. In DNA, the CDR3 is TGTGCCAGCAGCCCGTGGACAGGGGGGAACGAGCAGTACTTC.

V usage is TRBV15 and J usage is TRBJ2-2; D gene uncertain. Per germline, CDR1 LNHNV and CDR2 YYDKDF (reference sequence). This CDR3 spans 15 amino acids. The V end lost 1 base, the J end lost 1 base, and 7 bases lay between the germline ends. As DNA, the CDR3 is TGTGCCACCAGCAGAGTAGTTGGGAACACCGGGGAGCTGTTTTTT. Its protein product is CATSRVVGNTGELFF.

This chain links TRBV28 with TRBJ2-7, with D perhaps matching TRBD1 (6 bases). The V end lost 4 bases, the J end lost 4 bases, and 8 bases lay between the germline ends. CDR1 is MDHEN, CDR2 SYDVKM, per germline. The CDR3 totals 12 residues. The CDR3 sequence is CASSSTGYEQYF. The CDR3, as DNA: TGTGCCAGCAGTTCGACAGGATACGAGCAGTACTTC.

CDR3 nucleotide sequence: TGTGCCAGTATGGGACAGGAATACGAGCAGTACTTC. Translation gives CASMGQEYEQYF. This rearrangement joins TRBV6-6 to TRBJ2-7; 8 bases match TRBD1. This CDR3 contains 12 residues. Germline V gives CDR1 MNHNY, CDR2 SVGAGI (reference sequence). The V and J ends lost 9 bases and 4 bases, in that order; junction bases with no gene match: 5.

The gene calls are TRBV7-9 and TRBJ2-1; 11 bases map to TRBD2. Per the germline V gene, CDR1 is SEHNR and CDR2 is FQNEAQ (reference sequence). CDR3 length: 17 amino acids. V was clipped by 1 base and J by 7 bases; unmatched bases: 9. CDR3 DNA sequence: TGTGCCAGCAGCTTAGTTAGCGGGGGGGCCCGGTTGAATGAGCAGTTCTTC. Translating gives CASSLVSGGARLNEQFF.

This chain links TRBV4-1 with TRBJ2-1; 9 bases fit TRBD2. The CDR3 spans 19 residues. V lost 3 bases to trimming and J lost 3 bases; unmatched junction nucleotides: 15. Germline V gene data show CDR1 as MGHRA and CDR2 as YSYEKL. This CDR3 is CASSQLVVAGEGFYNEQFF. CDR3 bases: TGCGCCAGCAGCCAGTTAGTGGTAGCGGGGGAAGGCTTCTACAATGAGCAGTTCTTC.

In DNA, the CDR3 is TGTGCCAGCAGTCTCCGGGACAGGGGGCATGGCTACACCTTC. It translates to CASSLRDRGHGYTF. The V gene is TRBV6-6, the J gene TRBJ1-2; 12 bases are shared with TRBD1. After removal of 5 bases from V and 6 bases from J, the junction contained 4 bases not matched to a gene. Germline V lookup: CDR1 MNHNY, CDR2 SVGAGI (reference sequence). The CDR3 loop spans 14 amino acids.

This clone was seen a handful of times. This chain links TRBV29-1 with TRBJ2-3; 11 bases map to TRBD2. CDR3 length equals 15 residues. The V gene end was trimmed by 5 bases and the J gene end by 8 bases; junction bases not matched to a gene: 12. In germline, CDR1 is SQVTM, CDR2 ANQGSEA. CDR3 in DNA: TGCAGCGTTCTCCGACTAGCGGGGACTTCGGGTACGCAGTATTTT. Encoded protein: CSVLRLAGTSGTQYF.

This clone showed up just once. The rearrangement links TRBV15 to TRBJ2-2; 9 nucleotides line up with TRBD1. V was clipped by 0 bases and J by 7 bases; unmatched bases: 9. The germline CDR1 and CDR2 sequences are LNHNV and YYDKDF (reference sequence). The CDR3 sequence is 17 residues long. CDR3 nucleotides: TGTGCCACCAGCAGAGAGTCCGGGACAGGGCTGGGCGGGGAGCTGTTTTTT. Encoded protein: CATSRESGTGLGGELFF.

Only a few counts were recorded for this clone. This rearrangement joins TRBV9 to TRBJ1-5; no clear D. CDR1 is SGDLS and CDR2 is YYNGEE in the germline V gene. The V end was cut by 3 bases, the J end by 4 bases, with 8 bases between. This CDR3 comprises 13 residues. The DNA of the CDR3 is TGTGCCAGCAGCGAAACGGTTAATCAGCCCCAGCATTTT. The encoded protein is CASSETVNQPQHF.

V usage is TRBV4-3 and J usage is TRBJ2-2; D gene unclear. Trimming removed 4 bases from V and 3 bases from J, with 6 bases in between. CDR3 size: 13 residues. Germline V gene sequence: CDR1 LGHNA, CDR2 YSLEER. The CDR3 sequence is CASSPSDTGELFF. In DNA, the CDR3 is TGCGCCAGCAGCCCATCGGACACCGGGGAGCTGTTTTTT.

The V gene is TRBV9, the J gene TRBJ2-3; 11 nucleotides agree with TRBD2. J gave up 0 bases and V 4 bases, and 1 base lay outside the gene matches. This CDR3 has 15 residues. Germline assignment: CDR1 SGDLS and CDR2 YYNGEE. CDR3 bases: TGTGCCAGCAGCCCTAGCGGGGGGAGCACAGATACGCAGTATTTT. Its translation: CASSPSGGSTDTQYF.

By proportion, this clone is medium-sized. This sequence joins TRBV5-6 and TRBJ2-1; tentatively, D is TRBD2 (6 bases). The CDR3 has 12 amino acids. Trimming removed 4 bases at V and 14 bases at J, with 16 bases between. Germline V gene sequence: CDR1 SGHDT, CDR2 YYEEEE. The CDR3 spells CASSPGTGDKFF. The CDR3, as DNA: TGTGCCAGCAGCCCCGGGACTGGCGATAAGTTCTTC.

This rearrangement joins TRBV5-6 to TRBJ2-3; 8 bases are shared with TRBD1. Germline-derived CDR1 and CDR2 are SGHDT and YYEEEE. After removal of 1 base from V and 3 bases from J, the junction contained 4 bases not matched to a gene. The CDR3 extends over 15 amino acids. CDR3 in DNA: TGTGCCAGCAGCTTGACAGGGGGTTTTACAGATACGCAGTATTTT. It yields the protein CASSLTGGFTDTQYF.

The chain links TRBV4-2 to TRBJ2-7; 8 bases fit TRBD2. The CDR3 contains 14 residues. V lost 1 base and J lost 2; bases outside the gene matches: 1. Germline V gene sequence: CDR1 LGHNA, CDR2 YNFKEQ. This CDR3 is CASSQVGLAYEQYF. The DNA for the CDR3 is TGTGCCAGCAGCCAAGTGGGACTAGCCTACGAGCAGTACTTC.

The rearrangement joins TRBV13 to TRBJ2-7; D is undetermined. The germline V gene has CDR1 PRHDT and CDR2 FYEKMQ (reference sequence). The CDR3 totals 14 residues. The germline V and J ends were trimmed by 3 bases and 2 bases, with 11 bases remaining between them. In DNA form, the CDR3 reads TGTGCCAGCAGCTTGGATAGAGGAACCTACGAGCAGTACTTC. Translated, it gives CASSLDRGTYEQYF.

The chain links TRBV10-3 to TRBJ2-7; the match to TRBD1 covers 7 bases. Per germline, CDR1 ENHRY and CDR2 SYGVKD. V lost 6 bases to trimming and J lost 0 bases; unmatched junction nucleotides: 8. The CDR3 is 15 residues long. The CDR3 here is CAIRIPGQSSYEQYF. CDR3 sequence (DNA): TGTGCCATCAGAATTCCGGGACAGAGCTCCTACGAGCAGTACTTC.

The V gene is TRBV6-1, the J gene TRBJ2-1; 13 bases are shared with TRBD2. Unmatched junction bases numbered 7, after V lost 7 bases and J lost 7 bases. The germline V gene encodes CDR1 MNHNS and CDR2 SASEGT. CDR3 size: 15 residues. This CDR3 is CASIQLAGGLNEQFF. The CDR3 nucleotides are TGTGCCAGCATCCAACTAGCGGGGGGGTTGAATGAGCAGTTCTTC.

Only a few counts were recorded for this clone. J is TRBJ1-1 and V is TRBV9; TRBD1 is a possible D gene (5 bases). The CDR3 loop spans 14 amino acids. Trimming cost V 3 bases and J 1 base, with 10 bases left between them. Per the germline V gene, CDR1 is SGDLS and CDR2 is YYNGEE. The CDR3 region has the DNA TGTGCCAGCAGCGGAAAAGGACAGAACACTGAAGCTTTCTTT. Translation gives CASSGKGQNTEAFF.

The rearrangement joins TRBV5-4 to TRBJ2-6; D is uncertain. The CDR3 has 15 amino acids. V was cut by 0 bases and J by 0 bases, with 4 bases left in between. CDR1 is SGHNT, CDR2 YYREEE, per germline (reference sequence). The CDR3 here is CASSLGLSGANVLTF. The DNA of the CDR3 is TGTGCCAGCAGCTTGGGACTCTCTGGGGCCAACGTCCTGACTTTC.